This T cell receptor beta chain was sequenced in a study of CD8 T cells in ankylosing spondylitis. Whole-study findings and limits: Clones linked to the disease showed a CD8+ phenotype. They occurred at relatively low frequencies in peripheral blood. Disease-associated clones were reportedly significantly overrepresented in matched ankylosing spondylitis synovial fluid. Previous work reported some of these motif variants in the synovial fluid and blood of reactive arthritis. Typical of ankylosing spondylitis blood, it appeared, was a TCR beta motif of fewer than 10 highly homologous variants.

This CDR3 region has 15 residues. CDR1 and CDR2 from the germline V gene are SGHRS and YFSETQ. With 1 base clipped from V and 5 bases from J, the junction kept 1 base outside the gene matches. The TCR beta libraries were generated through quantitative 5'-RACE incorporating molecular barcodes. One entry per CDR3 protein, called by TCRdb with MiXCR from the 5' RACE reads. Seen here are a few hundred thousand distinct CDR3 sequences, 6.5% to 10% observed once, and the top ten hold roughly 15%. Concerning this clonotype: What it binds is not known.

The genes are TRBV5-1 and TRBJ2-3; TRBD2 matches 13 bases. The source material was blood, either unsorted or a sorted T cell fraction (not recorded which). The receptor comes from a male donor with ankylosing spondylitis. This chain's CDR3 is CASSLRLAGGDTQYF. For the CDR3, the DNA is TGCGCCAGCAGCTTGCGACTAGCGGGAGGAGATACGCAGTATTTT. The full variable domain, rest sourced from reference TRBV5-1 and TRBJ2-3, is KAGVTQTPRYLIKTRGQQVTLSCSPISGHRSVSWYQQTPGQGLQFLFEYFSETQRNKGNFPGRFSGRQFSNSRSEMNVSTLELGDSALYLCASSLRLAGGDTQYFGPGTRLTVL.